This T cell receptor (beta chain) came from a study of Graves' ophthalmopathy and Graves' hyperthyroidism. Study results and limitations: A model built from 13 signatures distinguished ophthalmopathy from stable hyperthyroidism with 87.88% sensitivity and approximately 82% specificity. The model flagged ophthalmopathy progression at 65% to 71% sensitivity and 72% to 85% specificity.

Germline V gives CDR1 SGHTA, CDR2 FQGNSA. Trimming pared 3 bases from V and 6 bases from J, leaving 14 bases between. The CDR3 loop spans 14 amino acids. Amplifying from RNA transcripts, the study obtained TCR beta CDR3 regions. First-round RT-PCR with HTBI primers preceded a second-round multiplex PCR. TCRdb re-derived calls from the multiplex PCR reads in MiXCR, one entry per CDR3 protein. The sample has 300,000 to 400,000 distinct CDR3 sequences, 17% seen once. Lactation, pregnancy, uncontrolled infections and other autoimmune diseases were all grounds for excluding patients. There are a few counts of this clonotype. The antigen is not known.

The chain recombines TRBV7-2 with TRBJ1-2; D is unresolved. Sequencing was done on a sample of peripheral blood. The source is an adult woman with stable Graves' hyperthyroidism. CDR3 bases: TGTGCCAGCAGCTTTTTAGTAGGTTTCGATGGCTACACCTTC. Amino acid sequence: CASSFLVGFDGYTF.